These 28 T cell receptor beta chains were sequenced from one sample in a study of T cell responses to AZD1222 COVID-19 vaccine. Clones were sequenced by immunoSEQ multiplex PCR, and TCRdb holds only the in-frame ones, with some missing. The sample lists 140,000 or so clones; roughly 90% were seen once. Source: peripheral blood, taken on day 0 of AZD1222 vaccination. These receptors were obtained from an adult in good health.

The chain carries TRBV18 and TRBJ1-2; a weak D match, TRBD1 (5 bases). Between the trimmed V and J ends, which lost 3 bases and 1 base, there was a span of 9 bases. Per germline, CDR1 KGHSH and CDR2 LQKENI. The CDR3 is 14 residues long. DNA of the CDR3: TGTGCCAGCTCACCGAGACAGAATAACTATGGCTACACCTTC. As protein: CASSPRQNNYGYTF. The full variable domain, in which reference TRBV18 and TRBJ1-2 provide the parts outside the CDR3, is NAGVMQNPRHLVRRRGQEARLRCSPMKGHSHVYWYRQLPEEGLKFMVYLQKENIIDESGMPKERFSAEFPKEGPSILRIQQVVRGDSAAYFCASSPRQNNYGYTFGSGTRLTVV.

The chain combines TRBV28 with TRBJ1-5, with D uncertain. Trimming removed 5 bases at V and 6 bases at J, with 11 bases between. Looked up from germline, CDR1 is MDHEN and CDR2 is SYDVKM. The CDR3 length is 13 residues. The CDR3 protein is CASSAPTVQPQHF. CDR3 nucleotides: TGTGCCAGCAGTGCCCCGACCGTTCAGCCCCAGCATTTT.

The chain recombines TRBV19 with TRBJ1-1; D unclear. Trimming left V 2 bases short and J 7 bases short, with 17 bases between. The CDR3 covers 15 residues. Germline CDR1 reads LNHDA; CDR2 reads SQIVND (reference sequence). CDR3 sequence: CASSILGRNKGEAFF. In nucleotides, the CDR3 is TGTGCCAGTAGTATACTGGGCCGAAATAAAGGTGAAGCTTTCTTT.

The chain has TRBV15 and TRBJ2-1, with unresolved D. With 0 bases removed from V and 8 bases from J, the gap between germline ends came to 26 bases. CDR1 is LNHNV, CDR2 YYDKDF, per germline (reference sequence). The CDR3 contains 19 residues. The CDR3 reads CATSRDRISRAGISDEQFF. The CDR3 DNA is TGTGCCACCAGCAGAGATCGAATTTCTCGCGCAGGAATAAGCGATGAGCAGTTCTTC.

The CDR3 is CASSIAGGYTF. Here the CDR3 DNA reads TGTGCCAGTAGTATAGCGGGGGGCTACACCTTC. The chain recombines TRBV19 with TRBJ1-2; D ambiguous. Germline values: CDR1 LNHDA, CDR2 SQIVND (reference sequence). This CDR3 region has 11 residues. V was pared by 1 base and J by 8 bases, with 5 bases between.

The chain employs TRBV3-1 (or the pseudogene TRBV3-2) and TRBJ2-6; D remains ambiguous. The V end lost 6 bases, the J end lost 4 bases, and 7 bases lay between the germline ends. There are 13 residues in the CDR3. Germline assignment: CDR1 LGHDT and CDR2 YNNKEL (reference sequence). CDR3 DNA sequence: TGTGCCAGCAGTGGGCGCGGGGCCAACGTCCTGACTTTC. It specifies CASSGRGANVLTF.

V usage is TRBV12-3 or TRBV12-4 and J usage is TRBJ2-7; unclear D gene. The CDR3 has 12 residues. Trimming took off 1 base at V and 7 bases at J, with 8 bases between the two ends. The CDR3 protein is CASSLVPYEQYF. As DNA, the CDR3 is TGTGCCAGCAGTTTAGTTCCATATGAGCAGTACTTC.

The CDR3 loop is CASSLRGGGNQPQHF. CDR3 DNA sequence: TGTGCCAGCAGTTTACGGGGAGGCGGCAATCAGCCCCAGCATTTT. The chain has TRBV28 and TRBJ1-5, with D unclear. The germline V gene has CDR1 MDHEN and CDR2 SYDVKM. With 2 bases removed from V and 2 bases from J, the gap between germline ends came to 10 bases. The CDR3 has 15 amino acids. The full variable domain, in which reference TRBV28 and TRBJ1-5 provide the parts outside the CDR3, is DVKVTQSSRYLVKRTGEKVFLECVQDMDHENMFWYRQDPGLGLRLIYFSYDVKMKEKGDIPEGYSVSREKKERFSLILESASTNQTSMYLCASSLRGGGNQPQHFGDGTRLSIL.

The rearrangement links TRBV19 to TRBJ1-5; D is unclear. Germline V gives CDR1 LNHDA, CDR2 SQIVND (reference sequence). V gave up 3 bases and J gave up 0 bases, with 12 bases separating them. The CDR3 covers 16 residues. In nucleotides, the CDR3 is TGTGCCAGTAGTATTACCCGGATGGGTAGCAATCAGCCCCAGCATTTT. The encoded protein is CASSITRMGSNQPQHF.

This chain uses TRBV5-1 with TRBJ1-2; D perhaps matches TRBD1 (5 bases). There are 14 residues in the CDR3. Germline CDR1 reads SGHRS; CDR2 reads YFSETQ. The ends were cut back, 5 bases at V and 2 bases at J, with 13 bases in the middle. In DNA form, the CDR3 reads TGCGCCAGCAGTCCCGGGGGGTCCAACTATGGCTACACCTTC. This translates into CASSPGGSNYGYTF.

V is TRBV28 and J is TRBJ1-5, with 12 bases fitting TRBD1. V was clipped by 6 bases and J by 8 bases; unmatched bases: 8. Germline V gene data show CDR1 as MDHEN and CDR2 as SYDVKM. The CDR3 runs to 15 residues. CDR3 sequence: CASSPGQGASKPQHF. In DNA, the CDR3 is TGTGCCAGCAGCCCGGGACAGGGGGCGAGTAAGCCCCAGCATTTT.

This chain links TRBV24-1 with TRBJ2-5; TRBD1 is a possible D gene (5 bases). The V end lost 4 bases, the J end lost 4 bases, and 12 bases lay between the germline ends. The CDR3 covers 14 residues. The germline gives CDR1 KGHDR, CDR2 SFDVKD. CDR3 amino acids: CATSEFREPETQYF. Written as DNA, the CDR3 is TGTGCCACCAGTGAATTCAGGGAACCAGAGACCCAGTACTTC.

The genes are TRBV5-1 and TRBJ2-7; 7 bases are shared with TRBD2. Trimming removed 1 base from V and 0 bases from J; junction bases left unmatched: 4. The germline CDR1 and CDR2 sequences are SGHRS and YFSETQ. The CDR3 covers 15 residues. CDR3 sequence reads: CASSLSGGSSYEQYF. The CDR3 DNA is TGCGCCAGCAGCTTGTCCGGGGGGAGCTCCTACGAGCAGTACTTC.

This clone appeared a few times. The chain recombines TRBV4-1 with TRBJ2-7, with D possibly being TRBD2 (6 bases). The V and J ends lost 3 bases and 4 bases respectively, with 22 bases between them. This CDR3 comprises 17 residues. In germline, CDR1 is MGHRA, CDR2 YSYEKL. The DNA for the CDR3 is TGCGCCAGCAGCCATCTCAGGGTAGCGGAGGGTGCGTACGAGCAGTACTTC. Protein product: CASSHLRVAEGAYEQYF.

This rearrangement joins TRBV5-6 to TRBJ1-2; 8 positions agree with TRBD1. The ends lost 4 bases at V and 2 bases at J; junction bases unmatched: 7. Germline V CDR1 and CDR2: SGHDT, YYEEEE. The CDR3 covers 15 residues. CDR3 in DNA: TGTGCCAGCAGCCCACCGACAGGGGCAAACTATGGCTACACCTTC. Its protein is CASSPPTGANYGYTF.

The V gene is TRBV5-1, the J gene TRBJ1-2, with a possible D match to TRBD1 (5 bases). The CDR3 extends over 17 amino acids. CDR1 and CDR2 (germline): SGHRS, YFSETQ. The V end lost 1 base, the J end lost 0 bases, and 16 bases lay between the germline ends. In DNA, the CDR3 is TGCGCCAGCAGCTTGACCAGTTATCAGGGAGCTAACTATGGCTACACCTTC. Protein sequence: CASSLTSYQGANYGYTF.

CDR3 region: CASSIDLADGYTF. For the CDR3, the DNA is TGTGCCAGTAGTATAGATTTGGCGGATGGCTACACCTTC. This chain links TRBV19 with TRBJ1-2; no clear D gene. Deletions cut 0 bases from V and 6 bases from J, with 8 bases between. CDR1 and CDR2 (germline): LNHDA, SQIVND (reference sequence). This CDR3 has 13 amino acids.

The chain has TRBV6-1 and TRBJ1-1; D uncertain. CDR3 size: 12 residues. CDR1 and CDR2 from the germline V gene are MNHNS and SASEGT. Between the trimmed V and J ends, which lost 2 bases and 3 bases, there was a span of 4 bases. The CDR3: CASSEHHTEAFF. For the CDR3, the DNA is TGTGCCAGCAGTGAACATCACACTGAAGCTTTCTTT.

The genes are TRBV12-5 and TRBJ2-7; TRBD2 matches 8 bases. Germline V gene sequence: CDR1 LGHNT, CDR2 FRNRAP. The CDR3 is made up of 15 amino acids. J was trimmed by 4 bases and V by 7 bases; bases with no gene match: 12. The CDR3 loop is CASASSGGGWYEQYF. In DNA, the CDR3 is TGTGCTAGTGCCTCATCCGGGGGGGGCTGGTACGAGCAGTACTTC.

The J gene is TRBJ1-3, the V gene TRBV9; D is perhaps TRBD1 (6 bases). This CDR3 comprises 16 residues. Trimming pared 1 base from V and 2 bases from J, leaving 13 bases between. Germline CDR1 SGDLS, CDR2 YYNGEE. In nucleotides, the CDR3 is TGTGCCAGCAGCGTAAATCCAGGGGATGCTGGAAACACCATATATTTT. This translates into CASSVNPGDAGNTIYF.

This chain uses TRBV28 with TRBJ2-7, with 7 bases matching TRBD1. The CDR3 has 12 residues. V lost 8 bases, J lost 3 bases, and 4 bases stayed unmatched. Germline lookup yields CDR1 MDHEN and CDR2 SYDVKM. The CDR3 spells CASLGQDYEQYF. DNA of the CDR3: TGTGCCAGCTTAGGACAGGACTACGAGCAGTACTTC.

The rearrangement uses TRBV5-5 and TRBJ2-7; the match to TRBD2 covers 10 bases. CDR1 SGHKS and CDR2 YYEKEE come from the germline V gene (reference sequence). The CDR3 consists of 18 residues. V was clipped by 4 bases and J by 0 bases; unmatched bases: 13. The chain's CDR3 is CASSRGVAGGPFSYEQYF. CDR3 nucleotide sequence: TGTGCCAGCAGCCGTGGGGTAGCGGGAGGCCCGTTCTCCTACGAGCAGTACTTC.

V usage is TRBV28 and J usage is TRBJ1-2, with 7 bases fitting TRBD1. CDR3 length: 15 amino acids. The germline V gene encodes CDR1 MDHEN and CDR2 SYDVKM. The ends lost 5 bases at V and 2 bases at J; junction bases unmatched: 8. The CDR3 spells CASSTNRGSNYGYTF. CDR3 DNA sequence: TGTGCCAGCAGTACCAACAGGGGCTCCAACTATGGCTACACCTTC.

This rearrangement joins TRBV25-1 to TRBJ2-7; a possible D gene is TRBD2 (6 bases). Trimming left V 2 bases short and J 5 bases short, with 19 bases between. Looked up from germline, CDR1 is MGHDK and CDR2 is SYGVNS. This CDR3 has 16 residues. The CDR3 DNA reads TGTGCCAGCAGTGAAGGCTCAGCCGGGAGAGAAGACGAGCAGTACTTC. It yields the protein CASSEGSAGREDEQYF.

The chain is built from TRBV27 and TRBJ1-1, with 8 nucleotides matching TRBD1. The V and J ends lost 7 bases and 6 bases, in that order; junction bases with no gene match: 7. Germline CDR1 reads MNHEY; CDR2 reads SMNVEV (reference sequence). The CDR3 spans 13 residues. The CDR3 nucleotides are TGTGCCAGCACCCCGACGACAGGGGCTGAAGCTTTCTTT. It codes for CASTPTTGAEAFF.

The rearrangement joins TRBV7-9 to TRBJ1-4; no clear D. The length of the CDR3 is 13 residues. V was pared by 3 bases and J by 8 bases, with 10 bases between. Per the germline V gene, CDR1 is SEHNR and CDR2 is FQNEAQ (reference sequence). The CDR3 reads CASSFRGKEKLFF. The CDR3 DNA follows: TGTGCCAGCAGCTTCCGGGGAAAGGAAAAACTGTTTTTT.

The chain joins TRBV4-1 to TRBJ1-1; D is uncertain. V dropped 1 base and J dropped 5 bases, with 8 bases sitting between them. The CDR3 is 13 residues long. Germline-derived CDR1 and CDR2 are MGHRA and YSYEKL. As DNA, the CDR3 is TGCGCCAGCAGCCAAGGGAGCGGAACTGAAGCTTTCTTT. Its protein is CASSQGSGTEAFF.

V usage is TRBV7-3 and J usage is TRBJ1-1; maybe TRBD1 (6 bases). Per germline, CDR1 SGHTA and CDR2 FQGTGA. The CDR3 has 14 amino acids. V was trimmed by 5 bases and J by 4 bases, leaving 14 bases between them. The CDR3 loop is CASSPQGGSTEAFF. CDR3 DNA sequence: TGTGCCAGCAGCCCACAGGGAGGGAGCACTGAAGCTTTCTTT.